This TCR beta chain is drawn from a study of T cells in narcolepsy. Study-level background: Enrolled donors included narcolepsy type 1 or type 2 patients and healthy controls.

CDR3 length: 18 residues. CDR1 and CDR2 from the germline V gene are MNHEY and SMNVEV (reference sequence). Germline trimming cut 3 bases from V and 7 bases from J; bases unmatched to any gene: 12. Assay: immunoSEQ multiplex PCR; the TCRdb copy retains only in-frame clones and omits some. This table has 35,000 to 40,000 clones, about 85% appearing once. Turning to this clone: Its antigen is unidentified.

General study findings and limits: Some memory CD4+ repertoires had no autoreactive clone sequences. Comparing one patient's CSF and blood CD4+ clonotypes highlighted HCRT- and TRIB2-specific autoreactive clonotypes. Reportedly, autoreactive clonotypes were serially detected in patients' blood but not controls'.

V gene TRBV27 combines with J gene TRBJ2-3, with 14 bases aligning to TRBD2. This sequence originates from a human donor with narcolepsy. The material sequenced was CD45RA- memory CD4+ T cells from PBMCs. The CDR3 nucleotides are TGTGCCAGCAGTTTCCTCCTCGTGACTAGCGGGGGGGCAAATACGCAGTATTTT. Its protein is CASSFLLVTSGGANTQYF.